The rows below give T cell receptor beta chains drawn from one sample of a study of prognosis after radiotherapy for stage I lung cancer. TCRdb re-called the multiplex PCR reads with MiXCR, one entry per CDR3 protein. Of around 30,000 distinct CDR3 sequences in the sample, 25% to 40% were seen once. The sample was PBMCs, taken before or after stereotactic body radiation therapy (not recorded which). The receptors were gathered from a donor over 45 with non-small cell lung cancer. Both conserved end residues are part of each CDR3. D genes are given only for firm matches. For some rows the clone size is stated as once, few or many, or as a class when expanded; others skip it.

cdr3_length: 14
j_call: TRBJ1-5
v_call: TRBV20-1
clone_size: many
d_call: .
cdr3_aa: CSAMGPTGNQPQHF
cdr3_nt: TGCAGTGCTATGGGGCCCACAGGGAATCAGCCCCAGCATTTT

cdr3_length: 16
j_call: TRBJ2-7
v_call: TRBV6-1
clone_size: many
d_call: .
cdr3_aa: CASRPASSQRTYEQYF
cdr3_nt: TGTGCCAGCAGACCCGCCTCGTCGCAAAGGACCTACGAGCAGTACTTC

cdr3_length: 17
j_call: TRBJ2-4
v_call: TRBV5-8
clone_size: .
d_call: TRBD2
cdr3_aa: CASSYEGTSGAKNIQYF
cdr3_nt: TGTGCCAGCAGCTACGAAGGGACTAGCGGGGCCAAAAACATTCAGTACTTC

cdr3_length: 14
j_call: TRBJ1-5
v_call: TRBV7-2
clone_size: .
d_call: TRBD1
cdr3_aa: CASSLETGDQPQHF
cdr3_nt: TGTGCCAGCAGCTTAGAAACAGGGGATCAGCCCCAGCATTTT

cdr3_length: 17
j_call: TRBJ1-5
v_call: TRBV28
clone_size: .
d_call: .
cdr3_aa: CASSRALTAYSNQPQHF
cdr3_nt: TGTGCCAGCAGTCGTGCCCTTACAGCTTATAGCAATCAGCCCCAACATTTT

cdr3_length: 12
j_call: TRBJ1-2
v_call: TRBV28
clone_size: many
d_call: .
cdr3_aa: CASSRRQDGYTF
cdr3_nt: TGTGCCAGCAGTCGTAGACAGGATGGCTACACCTTC

cdr3_length: 14
j_call: TRBJ1-2
v_call: TRBV20-1
clone_size: many
d_call: .
cdr3_aa: CSARVLGDDYGYTF
cdr3_nt: TGCAGTGCTAGAGTTTTAGGGGACGACTATGGCTACACCTTC

cdr3_length: 12
j_call: TRBJ2-5
v_call: TRBV5-5
clone_size: few
d_call: .
cdr3_aa: CASSQDGETQYF
cdr3_nt: TGTGCCAGCAGCCAGGATGGAGAGACCCAGTACTTC

cdr3_length: 14
j_call: TRBJ2-7
v_call: TRBV5-6
clone_size: many
d_call: .
cdr3_aa: CASSLEVTQYEQYF
cdr3_nt: TGTGCCAGCAGCTTGGAAGTTACACAATACGAGCAGTACTTC

cdr3_length: 15
j_call: TRBJ1-3
v_call: TRBV30
clone_size: many
d_call: .
cdr3_aa: CAWSVGGLSGNTIYF
cdr3_nt: TGTGCCTGGAGTGTAGGCGGCCTCTCTGGAAACACCATATATTTT

cdr3_length: 14
j_call: TRBJ2-7
v_call: TRBV20-1
clone_size: many
d_call: .
cdr3_aa: CSLSGGQSTYEQYF
cdr3_nt: TGCAGCTTATCAGGGGGGCAGAGTACATACGAGCAGTACTTC

cdr3_length: 15
j_call: TRBJ2-3
v_call: TRBV5-1
clone_size: .
d_call: TRBD2
cdr3_aa: CASSSGGRSKDTQYF
cdr3_nt: TGCGCCAGCAGCTCGGGGGGACGGAGCAAAGATACGCAGTATTTT